This T cell receptor (beta chain) was identified in a study of blood T cell repertoires in COVID-19. The assay was immunoSEQ multiplex PCR, and TCRdb's table has in-frame clones only and misses some. The table includes roughly 66,000 clones, approximately 86% detected once. The germline V gene has CDR1 SGHDN and CDR2 FVKESK. V lost 4 bases and J 5 bases, leaving 9 bases between the germline ends. The CDR3 length is 14 residues. This clone appeared once. This chain connects TRBV14 to TRBJ1-6; D is unresolved. The TCR sequence derives from a man aged 55 to 69 with acute or convalescent COVID-19. The source material was peripheral blood. For the CDR3, the DNA is TGTGCCAGCAGCCGAGGAGGTAATAATTCACCCCTCCACTTT. This codes for CASSRGGNNSPLHF.